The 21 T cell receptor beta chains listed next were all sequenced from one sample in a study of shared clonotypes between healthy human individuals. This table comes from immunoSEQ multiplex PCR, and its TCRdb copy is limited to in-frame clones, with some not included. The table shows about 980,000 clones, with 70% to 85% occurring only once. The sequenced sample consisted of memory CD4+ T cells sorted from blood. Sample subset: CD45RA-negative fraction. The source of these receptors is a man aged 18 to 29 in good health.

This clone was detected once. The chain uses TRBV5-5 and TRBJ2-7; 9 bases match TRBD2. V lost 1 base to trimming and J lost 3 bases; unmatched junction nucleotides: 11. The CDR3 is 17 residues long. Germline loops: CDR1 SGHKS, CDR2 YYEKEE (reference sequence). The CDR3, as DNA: TGTGCCAGCAGCTTGTTTAGCGGGGGTCTAAGCAGCTACGAGCAGTACTTC. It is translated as CASSLFSGGLSSYEQYF.

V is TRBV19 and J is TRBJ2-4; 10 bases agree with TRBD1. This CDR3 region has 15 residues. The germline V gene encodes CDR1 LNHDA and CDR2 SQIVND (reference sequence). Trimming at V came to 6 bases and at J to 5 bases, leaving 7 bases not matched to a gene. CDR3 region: CASRTSDRGENIQYF. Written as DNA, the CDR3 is TGTGCCAGTAGGACCTCGGACAGGGGGGAAAACATTCAGTACTTC.

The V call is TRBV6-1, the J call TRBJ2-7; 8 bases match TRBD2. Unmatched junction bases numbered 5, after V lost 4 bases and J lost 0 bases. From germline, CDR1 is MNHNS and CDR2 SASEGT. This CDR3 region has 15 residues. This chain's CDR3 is CASSGPGTSSYEQYF. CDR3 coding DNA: TGTGCCAGCAGTGGACCCGGGACTAGCTCCTACGAGCAGTACTTC.

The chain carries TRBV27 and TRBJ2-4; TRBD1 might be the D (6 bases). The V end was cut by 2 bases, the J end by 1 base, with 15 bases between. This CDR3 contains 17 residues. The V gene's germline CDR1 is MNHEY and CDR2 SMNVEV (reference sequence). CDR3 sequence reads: CASSLSRTDNAKNIQYF. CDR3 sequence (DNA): TGTGCCAGCAGTTTAAGTCGGACAGATAATGCCAAAAACATTCAGTACTTC.

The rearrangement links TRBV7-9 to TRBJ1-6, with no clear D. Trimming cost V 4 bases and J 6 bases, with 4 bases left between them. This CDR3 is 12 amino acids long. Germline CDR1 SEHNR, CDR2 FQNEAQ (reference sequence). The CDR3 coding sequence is TGTGCCAGCAGCTCATCTAATTCACCCCTCCACTTT. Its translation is CASSSSNSPLHF.

The CDR3 here is CASSRGAGLNQPQHF. The CDR3 bases are TGTGCCAGCAGCCGGGGGGCAGGACTCAATCAGCCCCAGCATTTT. The chain carries TRBV9 and TRBJ1-5, with D tentatively TRBD1 (6 bases). The length of the CDR3 is 15 residues. Trimming took 4 bases from V and 3 from J, leaving 14 bases between them. Germline lookup yields CDR1 SGDLS and CDR2 YYNGEE.

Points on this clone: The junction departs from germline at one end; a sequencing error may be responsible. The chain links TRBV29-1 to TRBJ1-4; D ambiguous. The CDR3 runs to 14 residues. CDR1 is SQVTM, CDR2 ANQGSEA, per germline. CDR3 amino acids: CSVEDGRVGEKLFF. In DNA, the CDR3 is TGCAGCGTAGAAGACGGGCGTGTGGGGGAAAAACTGTTTTTT. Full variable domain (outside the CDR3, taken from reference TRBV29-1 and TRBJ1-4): SAVISQKPSRDICQRGTSLTIQCQVDSQVTMMFWYRQQPGQSLTLIATANQGSEATYESGFVIDKFPISRPNLTFSTLTVSNMSPEDSSIYLCSVEDGRVGEKLFFGSGTQLSVL.

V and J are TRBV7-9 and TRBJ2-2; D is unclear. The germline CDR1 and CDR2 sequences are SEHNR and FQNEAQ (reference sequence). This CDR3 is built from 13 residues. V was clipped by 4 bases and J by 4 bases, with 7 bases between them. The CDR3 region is CASSSTSTGELFF. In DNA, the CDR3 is TGTGCCAGCAGCTCGACCTCCACCGGGGAGCTGTTTTTT.

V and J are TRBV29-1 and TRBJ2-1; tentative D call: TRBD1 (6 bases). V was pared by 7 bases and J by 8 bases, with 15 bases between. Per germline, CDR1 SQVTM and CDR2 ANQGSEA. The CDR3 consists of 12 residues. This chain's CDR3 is CSAKRGFDEQFF. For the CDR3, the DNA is TGCAGCGCCAAGAGGGGGTTCGATGAGCAGTTCTTC.

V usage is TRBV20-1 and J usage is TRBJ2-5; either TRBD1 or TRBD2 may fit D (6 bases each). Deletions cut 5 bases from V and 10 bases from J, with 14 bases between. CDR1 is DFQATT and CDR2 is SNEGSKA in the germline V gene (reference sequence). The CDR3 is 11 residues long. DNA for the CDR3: TGCAGTGCTCAAGGGGGTAGCGGCCAGTACTTC. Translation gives CSAQGGSGQYF.

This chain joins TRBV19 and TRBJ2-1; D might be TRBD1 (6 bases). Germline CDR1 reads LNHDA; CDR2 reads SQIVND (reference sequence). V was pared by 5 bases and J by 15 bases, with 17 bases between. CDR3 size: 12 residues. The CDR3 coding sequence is TGTGCCAGTAGTGTAAGGGACACTGGCGTGTTCTTC. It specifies CASSVRDTGVFF. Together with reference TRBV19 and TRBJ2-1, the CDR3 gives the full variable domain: DGGITQSPKYLFRKEGQNVTLSCEQNLNHDAMYWYRQDPGQGLRLIYYSQIVNDFQKGDIAEGYSVSREKKESFPLTVTSAQKNPTAFYLCASSVRDTGVFFGPGTRLTVL.

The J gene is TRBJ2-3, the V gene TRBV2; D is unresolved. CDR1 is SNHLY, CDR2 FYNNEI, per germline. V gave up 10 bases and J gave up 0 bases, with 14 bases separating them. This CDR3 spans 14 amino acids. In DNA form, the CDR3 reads TGTGCCATCCGAGAGGCGGCTAGCACAGATACGCAGTATTTT. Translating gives CAIREAASTDTQYF. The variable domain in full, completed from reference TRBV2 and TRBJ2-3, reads EPEVTQTPSHQVTQMGQEVILRCVPISNHLYFYWYRQILGQKVEFLVSFYNNEISEKSEIFDDQFSVERPDGSNFTLKIRSTKLEDSAMYFCAIREAASTDTQYFGPGTRLTVL.

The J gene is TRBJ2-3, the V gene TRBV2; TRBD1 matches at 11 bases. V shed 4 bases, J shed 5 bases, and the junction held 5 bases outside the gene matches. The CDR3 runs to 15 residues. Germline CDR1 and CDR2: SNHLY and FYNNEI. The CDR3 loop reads CASSAGQGAGDTQYF. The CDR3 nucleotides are TGTGCCAGCAGTGCCGGACAGGGGGCGGGAGATACGCAGTATTTT.

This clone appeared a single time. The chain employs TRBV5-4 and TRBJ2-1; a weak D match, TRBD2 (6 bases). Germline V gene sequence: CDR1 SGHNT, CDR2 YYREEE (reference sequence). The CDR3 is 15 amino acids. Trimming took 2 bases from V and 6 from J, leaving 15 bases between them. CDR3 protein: CASSFFRRDSNEQFF. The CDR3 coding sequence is TGTGCCAGCAGCTTTTTCAGGCGGGATAGCAATGAGCAGTTCTTC.

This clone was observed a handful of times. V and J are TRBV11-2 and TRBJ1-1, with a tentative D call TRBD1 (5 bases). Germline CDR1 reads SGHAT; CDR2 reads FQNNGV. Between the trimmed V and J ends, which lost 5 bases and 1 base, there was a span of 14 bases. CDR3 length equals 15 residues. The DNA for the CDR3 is TGTGCCAGCAGCCCCCGGGGCAGGTCGAACACTGAAGCTTTCTTT. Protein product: CASSPRGRSNTEAFF.

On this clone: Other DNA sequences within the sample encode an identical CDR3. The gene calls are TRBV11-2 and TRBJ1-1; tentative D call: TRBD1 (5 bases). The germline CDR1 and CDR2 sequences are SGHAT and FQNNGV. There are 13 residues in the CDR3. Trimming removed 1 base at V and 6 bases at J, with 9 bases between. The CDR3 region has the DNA TGTGCCAGCAGCTTAGGGCAGGGCTCTGAAGCTTTCTTT. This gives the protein CASSLGQGSEAFF. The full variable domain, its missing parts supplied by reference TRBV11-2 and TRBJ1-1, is EAGVAQSPRYKIIEKRQSVAFWCNPISGHATLYWYQQILGQGPKLLIQFQNNGVVDDSQLPKDRFSAERLKGVDSTLKIQPAKLEDSAVYLCASSLGQGSEAFFGQGTRLTVV.

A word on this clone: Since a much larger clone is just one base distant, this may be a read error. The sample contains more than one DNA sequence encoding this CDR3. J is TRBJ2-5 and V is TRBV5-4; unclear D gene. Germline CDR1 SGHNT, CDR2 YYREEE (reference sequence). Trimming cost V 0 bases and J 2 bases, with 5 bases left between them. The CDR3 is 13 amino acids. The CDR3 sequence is CASSLDSQETQYF. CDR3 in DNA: TGTGCCAGCAGCTTGGACAGTCAAGAGACCCAGTACTTC.

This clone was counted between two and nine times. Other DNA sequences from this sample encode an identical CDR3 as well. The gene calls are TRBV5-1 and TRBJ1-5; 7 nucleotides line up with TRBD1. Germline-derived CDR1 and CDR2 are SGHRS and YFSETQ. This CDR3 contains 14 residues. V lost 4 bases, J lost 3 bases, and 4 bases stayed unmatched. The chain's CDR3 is CASSPGTDNQPQHF. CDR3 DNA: TGCGCCAGCAGCCCCGGGACAGACAATCAGCCCCAGCATTTT.

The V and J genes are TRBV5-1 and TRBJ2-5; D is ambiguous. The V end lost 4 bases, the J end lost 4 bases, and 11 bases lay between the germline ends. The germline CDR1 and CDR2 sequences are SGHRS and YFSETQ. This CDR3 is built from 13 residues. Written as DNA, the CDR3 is TGCGCCAGCAGCCCTACTGTCGGAGAGACCCAGTACTTC. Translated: CASSPTVGETQYF.

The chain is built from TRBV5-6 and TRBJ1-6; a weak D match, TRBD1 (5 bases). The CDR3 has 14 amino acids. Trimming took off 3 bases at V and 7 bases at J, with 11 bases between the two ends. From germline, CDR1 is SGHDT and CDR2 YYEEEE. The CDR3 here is CASSSSRVNSPLHF. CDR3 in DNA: TGTGCCAGCAGCTCCTCCAGGGTGAATTCACCCCTCCACTTT.

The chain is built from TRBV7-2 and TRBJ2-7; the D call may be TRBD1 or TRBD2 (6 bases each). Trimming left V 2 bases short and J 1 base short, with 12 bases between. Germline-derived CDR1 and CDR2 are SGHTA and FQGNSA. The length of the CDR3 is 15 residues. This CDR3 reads CASSLYEGGSYEQYF. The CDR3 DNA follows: TGTGCCAGCAGCTTATATGAGGGGGGTTCCTACGAGCAGTACTTC. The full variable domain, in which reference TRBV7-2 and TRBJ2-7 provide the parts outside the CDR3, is GAGVSQSPSNKVTEKGKDVELRCDPISGHTALYWYRQSLGQGLEFLIYFQGNSAPDKSGLPSDRFSAERTGGSVSTLTIQRTQQEDSAVYLCASSLYEGGSYEQYFGPGTRLTVT.